These 3 T cell receptor beta chains were sequenced from one sample in a study of T-cell memory formation after mild COVID-19. TCRdb processed the 5' RACE reads anew with MiXCR; each CDR3 protein has one entry. The sample has about 310,000 distinct CDR3 sequences, 19% seen once. The specimen sequenced was PBMCs or a T cell subset sorted from them (not recorded which). These receptors all stem from a man aged 18 to 30 who had mild COVID-19 (a few samples of this study predate the infection). Cell type and time point are not known.

The rearrangement links TRBV7-3 to TRBJ1-2; D remains ambiguous. The CDR3 spans 13 residues. Trimming removed 5 bases at V and 4 bases at J, with 11 bases between. The germline gives CDR1 SGHTA, CDR2 FQGTGA. The CDR3 nucleotides read TGTGCCAGCAGCGGGGAAGGAGGCTATGGCTACACCTTC. It is translated as CASSGEGGYGYTF.

The rearrangement joins TRBV5-4 to TRBJ1-5; TRBD1 is a possible D gene (5 bases). Looked up from germline, CDR1 is SGHNT and CDR2 is YYREEE (reference sequence). Trimming shortened V by 4 bases and J by 5 bases, and 10 bases separated the two germline ends. This CDR3 has 13 amino acids. For the CDR3, the DNA is TGTGCCAGCAGCATCCAGGGCGATCAGCCCCAGCATTTT. This translates into CASSIQGDQPQHF.

This clonotype came up a few times. The chain employs TRBV5-1 and TRBJ2-7; 7 nucleotides line up with TRBD1. The CDR3 runs to 16 residues. V was pared by 3 bases and J by 4 bases, with 13 bases of the junction left unmatched. Per germline, CDR1 SGHRS and CDR2 YFSETQ. The CDR3 sequence is CASSSSSTGKKYEQYF. The CDR3 region has the DNA TGCGCCAGCAGCTCATCCTCGACAGGGAAGAAGTACGAGCAGTACTTC.